Here is one T cell receptor beta chain with its context. These data are taken from a study of control samples from healthy donors and cancer patients. V gave up 0 bases and J gave up 4 bases; unmatched junction bases: 2. This CDR3 has 14 amino acids. CDR1 is SGHNT and CDR2 is YENEEA in the germline V gene. Method: immunoSEQ multiplex PCR; TCRdb's copy keeps in-frame clones and lacks some. The sample consists of around 68,000 clones, 83% of them appearing once. The chain is built from TRBV11-3 and TRBJ1-1, with 7 bases lining up with TRBD1. Sequenced input: blood. The sequence came from a man between 60 and 75 years old in good health. This CDR3 is CASSLETGSTEAFF. CDR3 nucleotide sequence: TGTGCCAGCAGCTTAGAGACAGGGAGCACTGAAGCTTTCTTT.